Described below is a single T cell receptor beta chain sequence and its context. Trimming took 0 bases from V and 1 from J; bases not matched to a gene: 12. Germline CDR1 is MGHRA and CDR2 is YSYEKL. This CDR3 has 19 amino acids. These data originate in a study of shared T cell receptors in the human thymus. TCRdb keeps only in-frame clones here, not all; method: immunoSEQ multiplex PCR. The sample includes about 660,000 clones, roughly 86% of them seen just once. This sample also belongs to another study, concerning human thymus T cells. Per that paper: Thymic tissue was derived from resections collected during corrective heart surgery. Repertoires from thymus and blood appeared to show biased V and J gene usage. What related research reported was that thymic repertoires overlapped highly among unrelated individuals.

The sequence was obtained from a boy under two years old with a congenital heart defect. Sequencing used thymocytes. The chain employs TRBV4-1 and TRBJ2-3, with 8 bases matching TRBD1. CDR3 sequence (DNA): TGCGCCAGCAGCCAAGATCGTCGTCAGGGGGCTGGGGGCACAGATACGCAGTATTTT. Encoded protein: CASSQDRRQGAGGTDTQYF.